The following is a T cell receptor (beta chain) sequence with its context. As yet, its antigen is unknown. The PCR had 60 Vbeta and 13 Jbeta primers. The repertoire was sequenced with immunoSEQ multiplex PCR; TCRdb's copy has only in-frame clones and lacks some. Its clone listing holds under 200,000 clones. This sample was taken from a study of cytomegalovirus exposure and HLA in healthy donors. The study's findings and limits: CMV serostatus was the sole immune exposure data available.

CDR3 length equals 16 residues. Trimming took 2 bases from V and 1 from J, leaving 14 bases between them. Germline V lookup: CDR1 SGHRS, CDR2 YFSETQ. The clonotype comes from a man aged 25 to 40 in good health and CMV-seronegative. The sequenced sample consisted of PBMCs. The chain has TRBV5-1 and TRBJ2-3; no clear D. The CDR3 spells CASSLQGVPGTDTQYF. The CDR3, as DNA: TGCGCCAGCAGCTTACAAGGAGTGCCCGGCACAGATACGCAGTATTTT.